The 17 T cell receptor beta chains below come from one sample, sequenced in a study of blood T cell repertoires in COVID-19. Assay used: immunoSEQ multiplex PCR; TCRdb lists only in-frame clones, some missing. This table holds a few hundred thousand clones, around 80% found once. Sample: peripheral blood. The receptors stem from a woman aged 65 to 85 with acute or convalescent COVID-19.

This sequence joins TRBV4-3 and TRBJ2-3; 7 bases align to TRBD2. Germline-derived CDR1 and CDR2 are LGHNA and YSLEER. The CDR3 totals 16 residues. After removal of 1 base from V and 1 base from J, the junction contained 5 bases not matched to a gene. Here the CDR3 reads CASSQGNSGGTDTQYF. The CDR3 DNA reads as TGCGCCAGCAGCCAAGGAAACAGCGGGGGCACAGATACGCAGTATTTT.

This chain uses TRBV5-1 with TRBJ1-1; D is perhaps TRBD1 (5 bases). Between the trimmed V and J ends, which lost 5 bases and 5 bases, there was a span of 16 bases. Germline loops: CDR1 SGHRS, CDR2 YFSETQ. The CDR3 contains 14 residues. The CDR3 nucleotides read TGCGCCAGCAGGGGTGGATCGGGGGGGACTGAAGCTTTCTTT. Protein sequence: CASRGGSGGTEAFF. Looking up the rest from reference TRBV5-1 and TRBJ1-1 gives the full variable domain: KAGVTQTPRYLIKTRGQQVTLSCSPISGHRSVSWYQQTPGQGLQFLFEYFSETQRNKGNFPGRFSGRQFSNSRSEMNVSTLELGDSALYLCASRGGSGGTEAFFGQGTRLTVV.

In this sample, this clone turned up once. This chain joins TRBV3-1 (or the pseudogene TRBV3-2) and TRBJ2-6, with 10 bases that match TRBD1. The CDR3 has 15 residues. CDR1 is LGHDT and CDR2 is YNNKEL in the germline V gene (reference sequence). CDR3 DNA: TGTGCGAGCGGGGACAGGGGTACTGGGGCCAACGTCCTGACTTTC. It encodes CASGDRGTGANVLTF.

The rearrangement joins TRBV19 to TRBJ1-2; 8 positions match TRBD1. The germline CDR1 and CDR2 sequences are LNHDA and SQIVND (reference sequence). With 7 bases clipped from V and 0 bases from J, the junction kept 10 bases outside the gene matches. The CDR3 length is 16 residues. CDR3 amino acids: CASNPDRGEANYGYTF. CDR3 coding DNA: TGTGCCAGTAACCCCGACAGGGGTGAAGCTAACTATGGCTACACCTTC.

This clone was counted between two and nine times. Here the CDR3 reads CATHAQRYDRISMNTEAFF. DNA for the CDR3: TGCGCCACCCATGCCCAAAGATACGACAGGATTAGTATGAACACTGAAGCTTTCTTT. The chain recombines TRBV5-1 with TRBJ1-1, with D perhaps matching TRBD1 (6 bases). V was pared by 9 bases and J by 0 bases, with 30 bases between. There are 19 residues in the CDR3. Germline V gene lookup returns CDR1 SGHRS and CDR2 YFSETQ.

The J gene is TRBJ2-1, the V gene TRBV15, with TRBD2 matching over 7 bases. Per germline, CDR1 LNHNV and CDR2 YYDKDF (reference sequence). The CDR3 covers 13 residues. The J segment lost 5 bases and the V segment lost 7 bases, leaving 5 bases of the junction unmatched. The CDR3 reads CATTTSAHNEQFF. The DNA for the CDR3 is TGTGCCACCACAACTAGCGCTCACAATGAGCAGTTCTTC.

CDR3 sequence reads: CASSYSSGGGLREQYF. The CDR3 DNA reads TGCGCCAGCAGCTACTCTAGCGGGGGAGGGTTAAGGGAGCAGTACTTC. This chain links TRBV5-1 with TRBJ2-7, with 10 bases that match TRBD2. Unmatched junction bases numbered 13, after V lost 3 bases and J lost 7 bases. CDR1 SGHRS and CDR2 YFSETQ come from the germline V gene. This CDR3 comprises 16 residues.

The chain links TRBV30 to TRBJ2-7; 7 bases fit TRBD1. This CDR3 is 13 amino acids long. Germline trimming cut 2 bases from V and 2 bases from J; bases unmatched to any gene: 3. Germline CDR1 and CDR2: GTSNPN and SVGIG (reference sequence). CDR3 DNA sequence: TGTGCCTGGAGTACAGGGGTAACCTACGAGCAGTACGTC. Amino acid sequence: CAWSTGVTYEQYV.

The chain joins TRBV3-1 (or the pseudogene TRBV3-2) to TRBJ1-6; D is perhaps TRBD1 (5 bases). Germline values: CDR1 LGHDT, CDR2 YNNKEL (reference sequence). V was shortened by 4 bases and J by 10 bases, with 17 bases between the two germline ends. The CDR3 totals 15 residues. The chain's CDR3 is CASSPDWGVGSPLHF. The CDR3 DNA sequence: TGTGCCAGCAGCCCGGACTGGGGGGTGGGGTCACCCCTCCACTTT.

The gene calls are TRBV6-2 or TRBV6-3 and TRBJ2-7; possible D gene TRBD1, 6 bases. Germline loops: CDR1 MNHEY, CDR2 SVGEGT. This CDR3 has 12 residues. The V end was cut by 6 bases, the J end by 6 bases, with 12 bases between. Written as DNA, the CDR3 is TGTGCCAGCAGCTTCCAACAGGGCGAGCAGTACTTC. Amino acid sequence: CASSFQQGEQYF.

This clone was detected only once. This chain connects TRBV6-6 to TRBJ1-2; no firm D call. Looked up from germline, CDR1 is MNHNY and CDR2 is SVGAGI (reference sequence). The CDR3 length is 14 residues. Trimming pared 5 bases from V and 6 bases from J, leaving 16 bases between. CDR3 amino acids: CASSPLDYSDGYTF. CDR3 bases: TGTGCCAGCAGTCCCCTAGACTACTCCGATGGCTACACCTTC.

The gene calls are TRBV10-1 and TRBJ2-7; D may be TRBD2 (6 bases). The CDR3 is 20 residues long. With 0 bases removed from V and 2 bases from J, the gap between germline ends came to 26 bases. Germline lookup yields CDR1 WNHNN and CDR2 SYGVQD (reference sequence). The CDR3 region has the DNA TGCGCCAGCAGTGAGTCGACGAGTTATCAGGTGCTAGGACTACCCTACGAGCAGTACGTC. The encoded protein is CASSESTSYQVLGLPYEQYV.

There are a few counts of this clone. Other DNA variants within this sample encode the same CDR3. This chain uses TRBV5-1 with TRBJ2-3, with 7 bases fitting TRBD2. CDR3 size: 14 residues. Germline assignment: CDR1 SGHRS and CDR2 YFSETQ. The V segment lost 2 bases and the J segment 1 base; nucleotides outside the gene matches: 1. CDR3: CASSLSGGTDTQYF. CDR3 coding DNA: TGCGCCAGCAGCTTAAGCGGGGGCACAGATACGCAGTATTTT.

The genes are TRBV7-8 and TRBJ1-2; 9 positions agree with TRBD1. The CDR3 is 15 residues long. The germline V gene has CDR1 SGHVS and CDR2 FQNEAQ. V trimming: 5 bases; J trimming: 4 bases; junction bases outside the gene matches: 8. CDR3 sequence: CASSPRQGVGYGYTF. CDR3 nucleotide sequence: TGTGCCAGCAGCCCCCGACAGGGGGTGGGCTATGGCTACACCTTC.

The rearrangement links TRBV2 to TRBJ1-4, with a tentative D call TRBD1 (6 bases). The germline V gene encodes CDR1 SNHLY and CDR2 FYNNEI. The CDR3 extends over 15 amino acids. V was cut by 0 bases and J by 3 bases, with 8 bases left in between. The CDR3 region has the DNA TGTGCCAGCAGTGAAGCGGGGGCGCCTAATGAAAAACTGTTTTTT. Its protein product is CASSEAGAPNEKLFF. Full variable domain (missing parts from reference TRBV2 and TRBJ1-4): EPEVTQTPSHQVTQMGQEVILRCVPISNHLYFYWYRQILGQKVEFLVSFYNNEISEKSEIFDDQFSVERPDGSNFTLKIRSTKLEDSAMYFCASSEAGAPNEKLFFGSGTQLSVL.

The chain combines TRBV24-1 with TRBJ2-3; no definite D call. The CDR3 length is 15 residues. CDR1 is KGHDR and CDR2 is SFDVKD in the germline V gene. V lost 1 base, J lost 2 bases, and 9 bases lay in between. The CDR3 bases are TGTGCCACCAGTGATTTAGGCCAGGCCACAGATACGCAGTATTTT. Translated, it gives CATSDLGQATDTQYF.

The sample holds many counts of this clone. The chain combines TRBV9 with TRBJ2-7; 10 nucleotides line up with TRBD1. This CDR3 spans 17 amino acids. The germline gives CDR1 SGDLS, CDR2 YYNGEE. Trimming cost V 4 bases and J 5 bases; bases outside gene matches: 15. Here the CDR3 DNA reads TGTGCCAGCAGCCCTCGAGCAAAGACAGGGGGCGTCGACGAGCAGTACTTC. It encodes CASSPRAKTGGVDEQYF. The full variable domain, completed using reference TRBV9 and TRBJ2-7, is DSGVTQTPKHLITATGQRVTLRCSPRSGDLSVYWYQQSLDQGLQFLIQYYNGEERAKGNILERFSAQQFPDLHSELNLSSLELGDSALYFCASSPRAKTGGVDEQYFGPGTRLTVT.